Listed below are T cell receptor beta chains from one sample, sequenced in a study of neurological immune-mediated disorders. TCRdb itself ran the 5' RACE reads through MiXCR, one entry per CDR3 protein. Among about 120,000 distinct CDR3 sequences listed, roughly 3.4% were seen once. Sequencing used PBMCs. The receptors originated from a woman in her twenties or thirties with multiple sclerosis. CDR3s leave out the opening cysteine and the closing phenylalanine or tryptophan. Each record gives: clone size, J gene, V gene, CDR3 protein. Size values are once, few and many counts, or a class for expanded clones, and some rows have none.

>many|TRBJ2-1|TRBV20-1
SARGRLAGSNEQF
>many|TRBJ2-1|TRBV6-6
ASRPEWVAGVSYNEQF
>many|TRBJ1-4|TRBV4-3
ASSQDIGVKLF
>many|TRBJ2-2|TRBV3-1
ASSHPGLVPGELF
>many|TRBJ2-3|TRBV9
ASSGGGGPDTQY
>many|TRBJ2-5|TRBV3-1
ASSPPGETQY
>many|TRBJ1-1|TRBV29-1
SGVGTGLYTEAF
>many|TRBJ2-7|TRBV20-1
SARDGGVPYEQY
>-|TRBJ2-7|TRBV20-1
SARLSSYEQY
>many|TRBJ2-1|TRBV7-9
ASSSPRGKKF
>many|TRBJ1-1|TRBV16
ASSQGVANTEAF
>many|TRBJ1-1|TRBV20-1
SAGETGGNTEAF
>many|TRBJ1-1|TRBV29-1
SVSVPMNTEAF
>many|TRBJ2-2|TRBV7-2
ASSLVAETGELF
>many|TRBJ2-2|TRBV20-1
SARDGPGELF
>many|TRBJ2-6|TRBV6-5
ASSYSGGRISGANVLT
>many|TRBJ2-3|TRBV7-2
ASSPSGHNTDTQY
>-|TRBJ2-4|TRBV28
ASSPAIAKKIRY
>many|TRBJ2-1|TRBV6-5
ASTRTGIYNEQF
>many|TRBJ1-1|TRBV12-3/TRBV12-4
ASSLGQGARTEAF
>many|TRBJ2-2|TRBV20-1
SANYKGRTGELF
>many|TRBJ1-5|TRBV2
ASSPSRVGEQPQH
>many|TRBJ2-3|TRBV20-1
SARPLTGEGQY
>many|TRBJ2-5|TRBV5-1
ASSRVGQETQY
>many|TRBJ1-1|TRBV7-2
ASSLSTWTEAF
>many|TRBJ2-1|TRBV15
ATSKTGGRSPLFREQF
>many|TRBJ2-1|TRBV11-2
ASSPNRGVDEQF
>many|TRBJ2-1|TRBV12-3/TRBV12-4
ASAGTGGLYEQF
>many|TRBJ2-3|TRBV7-9
ASSPLTDPQY
>-|TRBJ2-7|TRBV4-3
ASSQDSGYEQY
>-|TRBJ2-7|TRBV2
ASTPGTGPYEQY
>many|TRBJ1-1|TRBV7-9
ASSPEGGEMNTEAF
>many|TRBJ2-7|TRBV20-1
SARRGQGTYEQY
>many|TRBJ2-1|TRBV6-5
ASSYFLGQGNEQF
>many|TRBJ2-3|TRBV20-1
SASWVDTDTQY
>many|TRBJ1-1|TRBV19
ASRTGDVRTF
>many|TRBJ2-1|TRBV9
ASSEGVTGTAKQF
>many|TRBJ2-5|TRBV7-2
ASSLSGPQETQY
>many|TRBJ1-1|TRBV7-2
ASSWGLATEAF
>many|TRBJ2-5|TRBV5-1
ASSFGLGETQY
>many|TRBJ2-2|TRBV20-1
SASALTGELF
>many|TRBJ2-3|TRBV7-9
ASSSSGLRGGPDTQY
>many|TRBJ2-1|TRBV5-1
ASSFVRDAYNEQF